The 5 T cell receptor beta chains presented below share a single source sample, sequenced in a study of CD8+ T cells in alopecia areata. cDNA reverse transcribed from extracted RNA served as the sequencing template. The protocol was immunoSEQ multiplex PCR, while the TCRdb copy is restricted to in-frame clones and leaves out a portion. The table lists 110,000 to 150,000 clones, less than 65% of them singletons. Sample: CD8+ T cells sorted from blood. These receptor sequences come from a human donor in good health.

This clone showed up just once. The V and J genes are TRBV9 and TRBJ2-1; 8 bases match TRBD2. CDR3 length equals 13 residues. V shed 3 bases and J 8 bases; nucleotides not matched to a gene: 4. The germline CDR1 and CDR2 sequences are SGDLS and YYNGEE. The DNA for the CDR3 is TGTGCCAGCAGCGAGACTAGCGCATATGAGCAGTTCTTC. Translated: CASSETSAYEQFF.

CDR3 DNA: TGTGCCAGCAGCTTTGTAGCGGTTAAAGAGACCCAGTACTTC. Its protein product is CASSFVAVKETQYF. This rearrangement joins TRBV11-2 to TRBJ2-5; D is perhaps TRBD2 (6 bases). This CDR3 is built from 14 residues. V shed 3 bases and J shed 3 bases, with 11 bases lying between them. Germline V gene lookup returns CDR1 SGHAT and CDR2 FQNNGV.

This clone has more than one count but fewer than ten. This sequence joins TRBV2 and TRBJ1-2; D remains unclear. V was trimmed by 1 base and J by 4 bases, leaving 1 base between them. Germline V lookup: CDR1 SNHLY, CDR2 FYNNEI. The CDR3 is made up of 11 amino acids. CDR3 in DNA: TGTGCCAGCAGTGAAGGCTATGGCTACACCTTC. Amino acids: CASSEGYGYTF.

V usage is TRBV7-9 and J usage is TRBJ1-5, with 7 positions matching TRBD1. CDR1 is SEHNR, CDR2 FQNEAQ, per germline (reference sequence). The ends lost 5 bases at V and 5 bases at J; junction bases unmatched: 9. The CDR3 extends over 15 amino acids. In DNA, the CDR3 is TGTGCCAGCAGCAATGACAGGGTGTTAGATCAGCCCCAGCATTTT. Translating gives CASSNDRVLDQPQHF.

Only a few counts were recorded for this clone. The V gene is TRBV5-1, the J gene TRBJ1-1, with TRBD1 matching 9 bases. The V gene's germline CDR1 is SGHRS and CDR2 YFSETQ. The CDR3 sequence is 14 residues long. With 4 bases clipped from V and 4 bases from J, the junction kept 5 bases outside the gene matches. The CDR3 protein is CASSGGTGSTEAFF. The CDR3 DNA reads TGCGCCAGCAGCGGAGGGACAGGGTCCACTGAAGCTTTCTTT. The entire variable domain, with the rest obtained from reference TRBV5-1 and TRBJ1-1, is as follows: KAGVTQTPRYLIKTRGQQVTLSCSPISGHRSVSWYQQTPGQGLQFLFEYFSETQRNKGNFPGRFSGRQFSNSRSEMNVSTLELGDSALYLCASSGGTGSTEAFFGQGTRLTVV.